This T cell receptor beta chain originates from a study of regulatory T cells in long-lasting Graves disease. The TCR beta library used iRepertoire HTBI primers with Arm-PCR amplification of CDR3. Each CDR3 protein is one row after TCRdb ran MiXCR on the multiplex PCR reads. Of 550,000 to 600,000 distinct CDR3 sequences in the sample, 15% to 20% were seen once. The CDR3 runs to 16 residues. The germline CDR1 and CDR2 sequences are SEHNR and FQNEAQ (reference sequence). The time point here: newly diagnosed GD, antithyroid drugs for less than 3 months. Isolated PBMC RNA provided the starting material for the TCR library. This clonotype has more than one count but fewer than ten. These records were also assigned to another study, of T cells in Graves' hyperthyroidism and ophthalmopathy. That report notes: With the HTBI primer set, the TCR CDR3 went through a first round of RT-PCR. Blood also carried most thyroid clonotypes expanded above 0.001.

The chain is built from TRBV7-9 and TRBJ2-3; 11 nucleotides agree with TRBD2. Gene TRBJ2-7 matches the end of the DNA better, so the J call may be wrong. The source material was peripheral blood mononuclear cells (PBMCs), sampled at new diagnosis, from a patient treated with antithyroid drugs. The TCR originated in a young man with Graves disease. The CDR3 reads CASSSLGTSGLYEQYF. CDR3 DNA sequence: TGTGCCAGCAGCTCCCTAGGGACTAGCGGTCTCTACGAGCAGTACTTC.